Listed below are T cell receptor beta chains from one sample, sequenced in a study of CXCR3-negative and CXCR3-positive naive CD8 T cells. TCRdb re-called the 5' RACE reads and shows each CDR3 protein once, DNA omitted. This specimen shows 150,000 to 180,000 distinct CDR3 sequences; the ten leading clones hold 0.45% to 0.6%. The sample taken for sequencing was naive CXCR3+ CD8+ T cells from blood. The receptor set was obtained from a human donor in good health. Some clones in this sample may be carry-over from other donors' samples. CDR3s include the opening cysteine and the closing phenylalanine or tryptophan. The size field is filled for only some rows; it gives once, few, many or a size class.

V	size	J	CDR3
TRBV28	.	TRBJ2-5	CASRPGAEEAQYF
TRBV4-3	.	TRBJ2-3	CASSQGGGGASDTQYF
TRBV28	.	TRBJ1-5	CASSFVRVNQPQHF
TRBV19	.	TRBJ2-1	CASSHGTKQFF
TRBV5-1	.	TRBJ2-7	CASSLVGGRTYEQYF
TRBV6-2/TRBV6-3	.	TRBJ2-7	CASSYDRGYEQYF
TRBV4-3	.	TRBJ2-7	CASSQDISSGYSYEQYF
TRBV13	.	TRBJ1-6	CASSPGLSVPLHF
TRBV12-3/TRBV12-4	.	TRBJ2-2	CASSPPGTVNTGELFF
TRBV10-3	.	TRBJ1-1	CAISESLTGDNEAFF
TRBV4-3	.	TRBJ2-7	CASSQDEGTGSYEQYF
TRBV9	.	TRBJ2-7	CASSVAGELTLGEQYF
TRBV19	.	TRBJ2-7	CASNGQFSYEQYF
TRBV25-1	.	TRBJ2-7	CASSEIGTGSEQYF
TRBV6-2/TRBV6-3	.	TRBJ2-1	CASTIGTANEQFF
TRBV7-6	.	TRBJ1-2	CASSATGNDGYTF
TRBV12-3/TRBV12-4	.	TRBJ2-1	CASSPLAPKYNEQFF
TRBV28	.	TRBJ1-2	CASSAWGRESGGYTF
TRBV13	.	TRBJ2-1	CASSTLAGGRDEQFF
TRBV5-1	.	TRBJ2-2	CASRAIGDGELFF
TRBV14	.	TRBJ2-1	CASSPNRDFHYEQFF
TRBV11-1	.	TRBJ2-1	CASSFQGYNEQFF
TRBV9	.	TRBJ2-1	CASSLRDNKGTYNEQFF
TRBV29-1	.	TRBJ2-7	CSVRGGDSLEQYF
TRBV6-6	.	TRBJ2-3	CASSTTGTGGTDTQYF
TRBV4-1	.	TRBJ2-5	CASSPIRGTGGPETQYF
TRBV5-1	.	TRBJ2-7	CASSSALNSYEQYF
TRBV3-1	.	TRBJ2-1	CASSQVASGYNEQFF
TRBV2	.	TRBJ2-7	CASSGGQDWDEQYF
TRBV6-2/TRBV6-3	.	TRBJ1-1	CASKGPGYLGTEAFF
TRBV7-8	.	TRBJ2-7	CPSAQPNYEQYF
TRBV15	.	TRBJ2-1	CATSRNFQLAGLGEEQFF
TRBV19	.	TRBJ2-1	CASSIAGQGNNEQFF
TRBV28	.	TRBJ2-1	CASSSGTASYNEQFF
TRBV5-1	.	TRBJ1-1	CASRPLQGNTEAFF
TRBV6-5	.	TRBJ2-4	CASSPRELPKNIQYF
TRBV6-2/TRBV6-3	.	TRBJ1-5	CASSYSGVGTHQPQHF
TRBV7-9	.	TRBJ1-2	CASSFISANYGYTF
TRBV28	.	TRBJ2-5	CASSFIHLAGDPETQYF
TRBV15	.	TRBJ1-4	CATSRAGALEKLFF
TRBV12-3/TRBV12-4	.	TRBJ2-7	CASSWDTNYEQYF
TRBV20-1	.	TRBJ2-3	CSARRQKGPDTQYF
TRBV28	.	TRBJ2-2	CASRGRLSGEAYGELFF
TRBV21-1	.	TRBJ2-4	CASSKTSGSVNIQYF
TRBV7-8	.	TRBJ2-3	CASSDRQAGTQYF
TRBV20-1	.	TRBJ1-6	CSAVVQEYSPLHF
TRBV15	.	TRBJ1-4	CATSRGNGINEKLFF
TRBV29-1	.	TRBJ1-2	CSALYNYGYTF
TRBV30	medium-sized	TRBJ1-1	CAWSEWTGYKNTEAFF
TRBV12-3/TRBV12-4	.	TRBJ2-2	CASSISGGADTGELFF
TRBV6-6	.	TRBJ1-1	CASSYSATEGVDTEAFF
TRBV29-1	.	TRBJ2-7	CSVESQGAGQYF
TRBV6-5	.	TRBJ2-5	CASSCDYSQETQYF
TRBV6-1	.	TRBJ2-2	CASSELSEFGLNTGELFF
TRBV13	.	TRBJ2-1	CASSATSDEQFF
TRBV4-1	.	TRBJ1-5	CASSQGQGAAHQPQHF
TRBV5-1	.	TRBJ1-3	CASSSGGVSGNTIYF
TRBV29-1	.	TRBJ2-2	CSFTGNTNTGELFF
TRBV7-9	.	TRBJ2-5	CASSSTPTSEYQETQYF